This is a list of T cell receptor beta chains from one sample in a study of metastatic and nonmetastatic thyroid tumors. Through MiXCR, TCRdb re-clonotyped the PCR reads. The table lists 4,000 or so clones, about 31% of them singletons. Sequences were obtained from adjacent normal tissue. The receptors were gathered from a female donor with papillary thyroid cancer or a benign thyroid nodule (not recorded which). Some clones in this sample may be carry-over from other donors' samples. CDR3s leave out the opening cysteine and the closing phenylalanine or tryptophan.

CDR3 | V
ATRQGSTGELF | TRBV11-2
ASSQWTTGYTEAF | TRBV6-1
ASSQENRPNNSPLH | TRBV4-2
ASSYGTRAYEQY | TRBV6-2/TRBV6-3
ASAEEGEAF | TRBV6-1
ASSGRTGDEQY | TRBV6-1
ASNDRPNEKLF | TRBV12-3/TRBV12-4
ASSQDFPGTTYEQY | TRBV4-2
SARGYGQTNYGYT | TRBV20-1
ASSGQSVANYGYT | TRBV6-1
ASSLVREVPYEQY | TRBV4-1
ASSMGKGRNSPPQ | TRBV6-1